A single sample gave rise to the 31 T cell receptor beta chains below, sequenced in a study of blood T cells in healthy people across ages. It was with a sample-barcoded 5' primer and a J-beta primer mix that a second PCR of roughly 7 to 12 cycles was run. One entry per CDR3 protein, called by TCRdb with MiXCR from the 5' RACE reads. The sample holds about 630,000 distinct CDR3 sequences, roughly 21% seen once. Sequences were obtained from blood. The receptors originated from a man between 70 and 80 years old in good health.

Turning to this clonotype: A read error may account for a junction end that differs from germline. The chain combines TRBV6-2 or TRBV6-3 with TRBJ2-5, with TRBD2 matching over 9 bases. Germline loops: CDR1 MNHEY, CDR2 SVGEGT. The CDR3 loop spans 17 amino acids. The CDR3 spells CASSYHAGGKDSETQHF. The CDR3 DNA reads TGTGCCAGCAGTTACCATGCGGGAGGGAAGGATTCAGAGACCCAGCACTTC.

In the case of this clonotype: An end of the junction does not agree with germline; a read error may underlie this. The chain is built from TRBV6-1 and TRBJ2-5, with 7 nucleotides matching TRBD1. With the DNA end fitting TRBJ2-1 better, the J assignment may be wrong. CDR3 length: 12 residues. Germline V CDR1 and CDR2: MNHNS, SASEGT. CDR3 loop: CASGETGDEQFF. As DNA, the CDR3 is TGTGCCAGCGGTGAAACAGGGGATGAGCAGTTCTTC.

The chain joins TRBV6-5 to TRBJ2-3; 8 bases are shared with TRBD1. With 7 bases clipped from V and 0 bases from J, the junction kept 6 bases outside the gene matches. In germline, CDR1 is MNHEY, CDR2 SVGAGI. This CDR3 contains 15 residues. The CDR3 loop is CASNTQGASTDTQYF. The CDR3 DNA reads as TGTGCCAGCAATACCCAGGGGGCTAGCACAGATACGCAGTATTTT.

The chain employs TRBV9 and TRBJ1-1, with TRBD1 matching 7 bases. The CDR3 sequence is 16 residues long. Trimming at V came to 0 bases and at J to 5 bases, leaving 10 bases not matched to a gene. Germline loops: CDR1 SGDLS, CDR2 YYNGEE. The CDR3 here is CASSVAPTGPETEAFF. CDR3 DNA sequence: TGTGCCAGCAGCGTAGCCCCGACAGGGCCGGAGACTGAAGCTTTCTTT. The variable domain in full, completed from reference TRBV9 and TRBJ1-1, reads DSGVTQTPKHLITATGQRVTLRCSPRSGDLSVYWYQQSLDQGLQFLIQYYNGEERAKGNILERFSAQQFPDLHSELNLSSLELGDSALYFCASSVAPTGPETEAFFGQGTRLTVV.

Comment on this clonotype: The junction does not match germline at one end; this may be a read error. The chain carries TRBV28 and TRBJ2-5; 8 nucleotides line up with TRBD1. The J call may be incorrect, as the DNA end agrees better with TRBJ2-1. The germline gives CDR1 MDHEN, CDR2 SYDVKM. The CDR3 has 15 residues. As DNA, the CDR3 is TGTGCCGGCAGTACCCCAGGGGGCGCCTCAAATGAGCAGTTCTTC. Its translation is CAGSTPGGASNEQFF.

The J gene is TRBJ2-3, the V gene TRBV5-6, with 11 bases fitting TRBD2. Germline CDR1 SGHDT, CDR2 YYEEEE. This CDR3 is built from 15 residues. J was trimmed by 2 bases and V by 4 bases; bases with no gene match: 3. CDR3 in amino acids: CASSMGLADTDTQYF. The CDR3 region has the DNA TGTGCCAGCAGCATGGGACTAGCGGACACAGATACGCAGTATTTT.

This clonotype has only a few counts. The V gene is TRBV28, the J gene TRBJ2-3, with 9 bases matching TRBD2. The junction had 3 bases not matched to a gene; V was cut back by 2 bases and J by 3 bases. The CDR3 covers 15 residues. Germline V gene data show CDR1 as MDHEN and CDR2 as SYDVKM. The CDR3 bases are TGTGCCAGCAGTTTAGGCGGGAGGGTGACAGATACGCAGTATTTT. This encodes CASSLGGRVTDTQYF.

This sequence joins TRBV19 and TRBJ2-1; no clear D gene. The J call is in doubt because the DNA end fits TRBJ2-5 better. The CDR3 has 12 residues. Per the germline V gene, CDR1 is LNHDA and CDR2 is SQIVND (reference sequence). CDR3 nucleotides: TGTGCCAGTAGTATCGGCAGGGAGACCCAGTACTTC. Its protein product is CASSIGRETQYF.

This clonotype was found many times. The genes are TRBV28 and TRBJ2-7; a possible D gene is TRBD2 (7 bases). The CDR3 totals 14 residues. V was shortened by 3 bases and J by 4 bases, with 13 bases between the two germline ends. Germline assignment: CDR1 MDHEN and CDR2 SYDVKM. The CDR3 here is CASSLMGGQYEQYF. CDR3 bases: TGTGCCAGCAGTTTGATGGGGGGGCAGTACGAGCAGTACTTC.

The chain recombines TRBV4-2 with TRBJ1-4; D is possibly TRBD1 (6 bases). V was shortened by 0 bases and J by 0 bases, with 11 bases between the two germline ends. There are 17 residues in the CDR3. The germline gives CDR1 LGHNA, CDR2 YNFKEQ. DNA for the CDR3: TGTGCCAGCAGCCAAGATCAAGACAGGACAACTAATGAAAAACTGTTTTTT. It encodes CASSQDQDRTTNEKLFF.

This clonotype was recorded a few times. The chain recombines TRBV18 with TRBJ2-5; D may be TRBD1 (5 bases). The CDR3 totals 13 residues. V lost 3 bases and J 3 bases, leaving 8 bases between the germline ends. The germline gives CDR1 KGHSH, CDR2 LQKENI. The DNA of the CDR3 is TGTGCCAGCTCACCGAACAGGAAAGAGACCCAGTACTTC. This sequence encodes CASSPNRKETQYF.

In this sample, this clonotype turned up a few times. The chain has TRBV6-6 and TRBJ1-5, with 7 bases fitting TRBD1. Germline V gene data show CDR1 as MNHNY and CDR2 as SVGAGI (reference sequence). Trimming at V came to 7 bases and at J to 0 bases, leaving 3 bases not matched to a gene. This CDR3 region has 14 residues. CDR3 DNA sequence: TGTGCCAGCAAGGGGACAGCTAGCAATCAGCCCCAGCATTTT. It codes for CASKGTASNQPQHF.

The chain has TRBV20-1 and TRBJ1-5; 8 nucleotides align to TRBD1. After removal of 6 bases from V and 0 bases from J, the junction contained 10 bases not matched to a gene. This CDR3 has 16 residues. From germline, CDR1 is DFQATT and CDR2 SNEGSKA (reference sequence). CDR3 amino acids: CSAGTGLFSSNQPQHF. CDR3 DNA sequence: TGCAGTGCCGGGACAGGCTTATTTTCTAGCAATCAGCCCCAGCATTTT.

This chain links TRBV20-1 with TRBJ1-1; the D is unclear. Germline CDR1 is DFQATT and CDR2 is SNEGSKA (reference sequence). V lost 0 bases, J lost 5 bases, and 13 bases lay in between. The CDR3 length is 14 residues. The CDR3 coding sequence is TGCAGTGCTAGAGATCCGGATTGGGGAACTGAAGCTTTCTTT. The encoded protein is CSARDPDWGTEAFF.

This clonotype was counted between two and nine times. A clone one base away is much larger, so this may be a read error. This sequence joins TRBV7-9 and TRBJ2-1; unclear D gene. Germline loops: CDR1 SEHNR, CDR2 FQNEAQ (reference sequence). This CDR3 has 12 amino acids. The CDR3 protein is CTSSLAVNEQFF. The CDR3 coding sequence is TGTACCAGCAGCTTAGCCGTGAATGAGCAGTTCTTC.

This clonotype was seen many times. The chain uses TRBV29-1 and TRBJ2-7, with 8 bases identical to TRBD1. The CDR3 is made up of 13 amino acids. Germline V gene lookup returns CDR1 SQVTM and CDR2 ANQGSEA. Losses at the gene ends were 6 bases for V and 2 bases for J; bases not matched to a gene: 6. CDR3 sequence: CSVLDREAYEQYF. CDR3 bases: TGCAGCGTCCTGGACAGGGAGGCCTACGAGCAGTACTTC.

The gene calls are TRBV25-1 and TRBJ2-1, with D perhaps assigned TRBD1 or TRBD2 (6 bases each). The end of the DNA aligns better with TRBJ2-7, so the J call may be wrong. The CDR3 has 16 residues. Germline CDR1 reads MGHDK; CDR2 reads SYGVNS. In DNA, the CDR3 is TGTGCCAGCAGTGCGGTGAGGGGGGCAACCAGGTACGAGCAGTACTTC. Translating it yields CASSAVRGATRYEQYF.

This clonotype came up a few times. The chain recombines TRBV29-1 with TRBJ1-2; 7 bases are shared with TRBD1. CDR1 is SQVTM and CDR2 is ANQGSEA in the germline V gene. This CDR3 is built from 12 residues. J was trimmed by 6 bases and V by 7 bases; bases with no gene match: 8. CDR3 DNA sequence: TGCAGCGGCGTAAACACAGGGGATGGCTACACCTTC. This sequence encodes CSGVNTGDGYTF.

This clonotype has more than one count but fewer than ten. This sequence joins TRBV12-3 or TRBV12-4 and TRBJ2-6; D gene ambiguous. The CDR3 loop spans 15 amino acids. Trimming removed 8 bases from V and 0 bases from J, with 11 bases in between. CDR3 nucleotides: TGTGCCAGCGCTCACACCAACTCTGGGGCCAACGTCCTGACTTTC. It encodes CASAHTNSGANVLTF.

The chain joins TRBV29-1 to TRBJ1-2, with 9 bases that match TRBD1. CDR1 is SQVTM, CDR2 ANQGSEA, per germline. The CDR3 extends over 14 amino acids. V was pared by 7 bases and J by 5 bases, with 11 bases of the junction left unmatched. CDR3 sequence reads: CSASAEGQGYGYTF. CDR3 DNA sequence: TGCAGCGCTTCGGCCGAAGGACAGGGGTATGGCTACACCTTC.

V is TRBV7-2 and J is TRBJ2-7; 13 bases are a match to TRBD2. The germline V gene has CDR1 SGHTA and CDR2 FQGNSA. The CDR3 totals 16 residues. The ends lost 2 bases at V and 9 bases at J; junction bases unmatched: 10. Here the CDR3 reads CASSLSVGLAGARQYF. Here the CDR3 DNA reads TGTGCCAGCAGCTTATCGGTCGGACTAGCGGGAGCCCGGCAGTACTTC.

The V call is TRBV4-3, the J call TRBJ2-3; D gene uncertain. CDR1 is LGHNA, CDR2 YSLEER, per germline. Trimming removed 3 bases at V and 6 bases at J, with 10 bases between. CDR3 length equals 13 residues. The CDR3 DNA reads as TGCGCCAGCAGCCAGGTATTGCCCGATACGCAGTATTTT. Translated: CASSQVLPDTQYF.

The chain has TRBV6-6 and TRBJ2-7; 7 bases match TRBD1. The germline CDR1 and CDR2 sequences are MNHNY and SVGAGI (reference sequence). This CDR3 region has 15 residues. The V segment lost 7 bases and the J segment 1 base; nucleotides outside the gene matches: 10. CDR3 amino acids: CASTNTDRSSYEQYF. Written as DNA, the CDR3 is TGTGCCAGCACTAACACGGACAGGTCATCCTACGAGCAGTACTTC.

This rearrangement joins TRBV12-3 or TRBV12-4 to TRBJ2-7; 12 bases line up with TRBD2. This CDR3 spans 14 amino acids. With V trimmed by 6 bases and J by 6 bases, 6 bases remained unmatched. The CDR3 sequence: CASRSGLAGSEQYF. CDR3 nucleotide sequence: TGTGCCAGCAGATCCGGACTAGCGGGATCCGAGCAGTACTTC.

This clonotype was found many times. The chain recombines TRBV7-3 with TRBJ2-1, with TRBD2 matching 7 bases. Germline-derived CDR1 and CDR2 are SGHTA and FQGTGA. The ends lost 2 bases at V and 3 bases at J; junction bases unmatched: 4. The CDR3 consists of 15 residues. CDR3: CASSLGRGSYNEQFF. The CDR3, as DNA: TGTGCCAGCAGCTTAGGGAGGGGTAGCTACAATGAGCAGTTCTTC.

The rearrangement joins TRBV7-2 to TRBJ2-5; 7 nucleotides line up with TRBD2. Germline V gives CDR1 SGHTA, CDR2 FQGNSA. The J segment lost 4 bases and the V segment lost 6 bases, leaving 11 bases of the junction unmatched. The CDR3 is 15 residues long. The CDR3 DNA follows: TGTGCCAGCAGTCCAATTGGGGGGAGGGGAGAGACCCAGTACTTC. It is translated as CASSPIGGRGETQYF.

The chain links TRBV5-1 to TRBJ2-3; 9 bases map to TRBD1. V lost 4 bases to trimming and J lost 3 bases; unmatched junction nucleotides: 6. The germline CDR1 and CDR2 sequences are SGHRS and YFSETQ. The CDR3 sequence is 15 residues long. In nucleotides, the CDR3 is TGCGCCAGCAGCGCAACAGGGGGCTGGACAGATACGCAGTATTTT. Protein product: CASSATGGWTDTQYF.

There are many counts of this clonotype. The chain has TRBV27 and TRBJ2-1; D call uncertain. The CDR3 has 13 amino acids. The V and J ends lost 3 bases and 8 bases respectively, with 11 bases between them. The germline V gene has CDR1 MNHEY and CDR2 SMNVEV (reference sequence). The CDR3 DNA reads TGTGCCAGCAGTTTCTCCAGTAGTCATGAGCAGTTCTTC. This gives the protein CASSFSSSHEQFF.

This clonotype has just a few counts. This chain joins TRBV2 and TRBJ2-7; D remains unclear. The germline CDR1 and CDR2 sequences are SNHLY and FYNNEI. The CDR3 is 11 amino acids. With 2 bases removed from V and 10 bases from J, the gap between germline ends came to 9 bases. The CDR3 loop is CASSERKSQYF. CDR3 nucleotides: TGTGCCAGCAGTGAACGAAAGAGTCAGTACTTC.

This clonotype was seen a few times. This chain joins TRBV2 and TRBJ2-7; 9 bases agree with TRBD1. The CDR3 totals 16 residues. Losses at the gene ends were 0 bases for V and 3 bases for J; bases not matched to a gene: 6. Looked up from germline, CDR1 is SNHLY and CDR2 is FYNNEI. The CDR3 DNA reads as TGTGCCAGCAGTGAAGCCCGACCGGGACAGGGCTACGAGCAGTACTTC. The encoded protein is CASSEARPGQGYEQYF.

This clonotype was picked up a small number of times. At one boundary the junction diverges from the germline segment, which might be a read error. The rearrangement joins TRBV12-3 or TRBV12-4 to TRBJ2-5; 7 bases match TRBD1. The CDR3 sequence is 14 residues long. The CDR3 DNA reads TGTGCCAGCAGTTCCCGGGACAGCCAAGAGACCCAGCACTTC. Amino acid sequence: CASSSRDSQETQHF.